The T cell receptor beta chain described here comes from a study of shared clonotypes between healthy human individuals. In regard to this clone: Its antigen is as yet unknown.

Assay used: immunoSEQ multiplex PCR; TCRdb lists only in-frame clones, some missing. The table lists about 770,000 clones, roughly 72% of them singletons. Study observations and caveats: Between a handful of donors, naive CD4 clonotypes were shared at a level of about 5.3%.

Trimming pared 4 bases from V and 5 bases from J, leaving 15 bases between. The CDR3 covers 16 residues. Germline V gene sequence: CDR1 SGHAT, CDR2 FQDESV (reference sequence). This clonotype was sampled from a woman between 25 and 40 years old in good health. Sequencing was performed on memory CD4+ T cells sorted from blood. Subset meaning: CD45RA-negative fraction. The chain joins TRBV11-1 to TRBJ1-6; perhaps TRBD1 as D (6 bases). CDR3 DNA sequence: TGTGCCAGCAGCTCCGACAGGTTGGACGATAATTCACCCCTCCACTTT. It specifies CASSSDRLDDNSPLHF. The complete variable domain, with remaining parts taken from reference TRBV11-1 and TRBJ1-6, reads EAEVAQSPRYKITEKSQAVAFWCDPISGHATLYWYRQILGQGPELLVQFQDESVVDDSQLPKDRFSAERLKGVDSTLKIQPAELGDSAMYLCASSSDRLDDNSPLHFGNGTRLTVT.